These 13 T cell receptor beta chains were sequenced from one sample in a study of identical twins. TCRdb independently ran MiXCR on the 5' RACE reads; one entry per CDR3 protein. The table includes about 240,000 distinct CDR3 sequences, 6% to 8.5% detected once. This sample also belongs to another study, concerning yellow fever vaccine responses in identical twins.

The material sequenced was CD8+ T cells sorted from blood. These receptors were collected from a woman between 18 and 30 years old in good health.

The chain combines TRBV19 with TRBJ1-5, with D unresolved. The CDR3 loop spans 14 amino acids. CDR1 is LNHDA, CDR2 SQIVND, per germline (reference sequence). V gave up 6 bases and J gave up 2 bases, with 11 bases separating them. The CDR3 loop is CASREKWGNQPQHF. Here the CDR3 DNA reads TGTGCCAGTAGAGAGAAGTGGGGCAATCAGCCCCAGCATTTT.

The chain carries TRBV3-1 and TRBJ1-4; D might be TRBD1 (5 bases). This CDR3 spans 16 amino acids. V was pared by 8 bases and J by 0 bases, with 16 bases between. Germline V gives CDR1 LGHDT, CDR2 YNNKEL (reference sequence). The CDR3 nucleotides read TGTGCCAGCGGGGGACGCACCCTTGCAACTAATGAAAAACTGTTTTTT. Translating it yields CASGGRTLATNEKLFF.

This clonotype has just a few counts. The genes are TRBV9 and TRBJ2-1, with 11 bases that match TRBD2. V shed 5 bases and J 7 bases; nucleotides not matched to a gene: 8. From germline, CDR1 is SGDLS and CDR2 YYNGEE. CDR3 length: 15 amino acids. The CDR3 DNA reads TGTGCCAGCAGTTCGACTAGCGGGACGTGGAATGAGCAGTTCTTC. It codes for CASSSTSGTWNEQFF.

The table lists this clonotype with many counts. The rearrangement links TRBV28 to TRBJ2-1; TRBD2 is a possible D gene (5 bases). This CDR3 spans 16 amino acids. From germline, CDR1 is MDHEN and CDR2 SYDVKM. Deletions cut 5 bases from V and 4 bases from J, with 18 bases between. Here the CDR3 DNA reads TGTGCCAGCAGTCCTGGGAGAGGCCAGCTATACAATGAGCAGTTCTTC. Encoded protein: CASSPGRGQLYNEQFF.

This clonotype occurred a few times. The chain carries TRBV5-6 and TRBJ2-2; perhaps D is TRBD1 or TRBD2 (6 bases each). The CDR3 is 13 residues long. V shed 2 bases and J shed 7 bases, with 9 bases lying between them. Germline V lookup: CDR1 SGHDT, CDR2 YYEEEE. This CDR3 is CASSFGGGGELFF. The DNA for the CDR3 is TGTGCCAGCAGCTTCGGGGGCGGCGGGGAGCTGTTTTTT.

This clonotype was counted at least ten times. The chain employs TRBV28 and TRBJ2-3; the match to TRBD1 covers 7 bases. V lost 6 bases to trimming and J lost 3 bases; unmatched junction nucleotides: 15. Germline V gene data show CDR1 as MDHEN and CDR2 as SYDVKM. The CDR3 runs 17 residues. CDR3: CASRTTGADLMTDTQYF. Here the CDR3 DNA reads TGTGCCAGCAGAACTACAGGGGCGGATTTGATGACAGATACGCAGTATTTT.

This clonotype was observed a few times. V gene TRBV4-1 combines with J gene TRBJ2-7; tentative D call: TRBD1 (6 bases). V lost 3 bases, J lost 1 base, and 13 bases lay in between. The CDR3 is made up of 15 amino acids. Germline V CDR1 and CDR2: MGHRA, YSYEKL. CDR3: CASSHGTPDSYEQYF. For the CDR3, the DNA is TGCGCCAGCAGCCACGGGACACCGGATTCCTACGAGCAGTACTTC.

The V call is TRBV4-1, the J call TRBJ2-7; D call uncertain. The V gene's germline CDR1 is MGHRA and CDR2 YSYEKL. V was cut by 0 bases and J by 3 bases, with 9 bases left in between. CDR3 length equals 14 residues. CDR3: CASSQDGSYYEQYF. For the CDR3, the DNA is TGCGCCAGCAGCCAAGATGGCAGTTACTACGAGCAGTACTTC.

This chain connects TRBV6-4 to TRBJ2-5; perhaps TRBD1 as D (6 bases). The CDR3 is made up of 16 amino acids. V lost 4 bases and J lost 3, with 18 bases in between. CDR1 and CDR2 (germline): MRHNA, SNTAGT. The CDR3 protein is CASSARAGAPKETQYF. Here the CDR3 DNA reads TGTGCCAGCAGTGCGAGGGCAGGGGCCCCAAAAGAGACCCAGTACTTC.

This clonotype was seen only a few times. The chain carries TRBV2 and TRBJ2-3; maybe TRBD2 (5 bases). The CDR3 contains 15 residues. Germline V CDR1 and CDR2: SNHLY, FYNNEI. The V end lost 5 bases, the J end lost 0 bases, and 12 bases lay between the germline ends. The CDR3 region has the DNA TGTGCCAGCAGTACACGGGCTAGCAGCACAGATACGCAGTATTTT. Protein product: CASSTRASSTDTQYF.

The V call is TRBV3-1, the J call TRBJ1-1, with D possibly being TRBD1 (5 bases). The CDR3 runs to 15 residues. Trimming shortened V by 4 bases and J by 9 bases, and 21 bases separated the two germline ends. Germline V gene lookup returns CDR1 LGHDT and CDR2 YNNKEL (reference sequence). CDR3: CASSRGAGLDLKAFF. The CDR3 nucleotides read TGTGCCAGCAGCCGCGGGGCGGGCCTCGACTTGAAAGCTTTCTTT.

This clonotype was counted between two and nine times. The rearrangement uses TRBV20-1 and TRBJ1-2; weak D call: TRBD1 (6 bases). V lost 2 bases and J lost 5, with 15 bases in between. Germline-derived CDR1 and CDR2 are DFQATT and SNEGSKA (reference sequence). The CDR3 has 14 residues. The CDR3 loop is CSARTTGTSYGYTF. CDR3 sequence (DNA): TGCAGTGCTAGAACCACCGGGACATCTTATGGCTACACCTTC.

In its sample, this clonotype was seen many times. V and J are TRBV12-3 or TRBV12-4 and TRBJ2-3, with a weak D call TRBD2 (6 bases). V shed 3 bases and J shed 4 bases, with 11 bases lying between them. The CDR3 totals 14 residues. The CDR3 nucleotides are TGTGCCAGCAGTTTGTACGGGAGCCCAGATACGCAGTATTTT. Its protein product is CASSLYGSPDTQYF.